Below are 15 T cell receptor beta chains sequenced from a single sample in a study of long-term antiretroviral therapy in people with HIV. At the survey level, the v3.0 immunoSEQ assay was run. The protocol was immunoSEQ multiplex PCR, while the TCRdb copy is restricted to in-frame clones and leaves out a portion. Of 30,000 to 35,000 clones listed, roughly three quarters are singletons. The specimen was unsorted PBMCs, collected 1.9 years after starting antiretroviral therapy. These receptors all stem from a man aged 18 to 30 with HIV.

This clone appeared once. The CDR3 region has the DNA TGTGCCAGCAGTTGGGCGGATAGCACAGATACGCAGTATTTT. Translation: CASSWADSTDTQYF. The chain employs TRBV28 and TRBJ2-3; no definite D call. Germline V gene data show CDR1 as MDHEN and CDR2 as SYDVKM. This CDR3 is built from 14 residues. With 4 bases removed from V and 0 bases from J, the gap between germline ends came to 8 bases.

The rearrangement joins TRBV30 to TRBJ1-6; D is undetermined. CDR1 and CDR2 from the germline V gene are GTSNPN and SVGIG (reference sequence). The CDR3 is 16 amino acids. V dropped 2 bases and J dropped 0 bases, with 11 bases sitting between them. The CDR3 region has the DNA TGTGCCTGGAGTTCCCCAGGAGGCTCCTATAATTCACCCCTCCACTTT. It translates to CAWSSPGGSYNSPLHF.

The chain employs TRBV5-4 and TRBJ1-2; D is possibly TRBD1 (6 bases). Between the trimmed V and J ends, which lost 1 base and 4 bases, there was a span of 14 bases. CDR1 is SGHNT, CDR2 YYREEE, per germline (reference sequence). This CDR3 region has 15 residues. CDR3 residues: CASSLYGGRAYGYTF. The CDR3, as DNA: TGTGCCAGCAGCTTGTACGGGGGGCGTGCCTATGGCTACACCTTC.

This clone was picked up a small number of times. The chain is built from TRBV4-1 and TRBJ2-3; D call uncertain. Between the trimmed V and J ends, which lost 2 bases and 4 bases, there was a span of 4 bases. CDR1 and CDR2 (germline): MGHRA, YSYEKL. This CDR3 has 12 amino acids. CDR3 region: CASSQIPDTQYF. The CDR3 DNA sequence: TGCGCCAGCAGCCAAATCCCAGATACGCAGTATTTT.

CDR3 in DNA: TGTGCCAGCAGCCCCGGCCAGAGCGCTAATGAAAAACTGTTTTTT. This sequence encodes CASSPGQSANEKLFF. The rearrangement joins TRBV4-2 to TRBJ1-4; D remains unclear. This CDR3 region has 15 residues. Trimming took off 4 bases at V and 3 bases at J, with 12 bases between the two ends. From germline, CDR1 is LGHNA and CDR2 YNFKEQ.

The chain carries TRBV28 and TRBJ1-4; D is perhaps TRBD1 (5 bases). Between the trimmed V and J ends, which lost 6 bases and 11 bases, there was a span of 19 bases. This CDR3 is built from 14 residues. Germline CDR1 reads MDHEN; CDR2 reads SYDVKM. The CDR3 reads CASSPPAGAGKLFF. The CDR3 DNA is TGTGCCAGCAGCCCTCCGGCCGGGGCCGGGAAACTGTTTTTT.

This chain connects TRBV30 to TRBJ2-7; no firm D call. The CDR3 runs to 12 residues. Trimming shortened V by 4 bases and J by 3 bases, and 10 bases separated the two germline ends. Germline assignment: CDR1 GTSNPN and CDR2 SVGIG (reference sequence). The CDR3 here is CAWTGQNYEQYF. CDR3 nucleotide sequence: TGTGCCTGGACGGGCCAGAACTACGAGCAGTACTTC. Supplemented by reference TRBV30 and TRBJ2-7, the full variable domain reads SQTIHQWPATLVQPVGSPLSLECTVEGTSNPNLYWYRQAAGRGLQLLFYSVGIGQISSEVPQNLSASRPQDRQFILSSKKLLLSDSGFYLCAWTGQNYEQYFGPGTRLTVT.

The CDR3 is CASSSSRNAAYEQYF. The CDR3 nucleotides are TGCGCCAGCAGCTCCAGCCGGAACGCAGCATACGAGCAGTACTTC. The V gene is TRBV5-1, the J gene TRBJ2-7; D gene uncertain. The CDR3 sequence is 15 residues long. The V gene lost 3 bases and the J gene lost 4 bases, with 17 bases spanning the gap. The germline V gene encodes CDR1 SGHRS and CDR2 YFSETQ.

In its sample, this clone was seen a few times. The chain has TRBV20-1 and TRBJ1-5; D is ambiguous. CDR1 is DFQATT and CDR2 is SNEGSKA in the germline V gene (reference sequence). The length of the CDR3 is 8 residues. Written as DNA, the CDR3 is TGCAGCCCCATGCCCCAGCATTTT. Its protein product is CSPMPQHF.

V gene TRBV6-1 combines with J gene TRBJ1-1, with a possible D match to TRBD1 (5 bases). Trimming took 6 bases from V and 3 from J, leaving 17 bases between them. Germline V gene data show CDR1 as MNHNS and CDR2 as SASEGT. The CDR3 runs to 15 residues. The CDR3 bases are TGTGCCAGCAGACCACTAGCGGGGCGCGACACTGAAGCTTTCTTT. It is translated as CASRPLAGRDTEAFF.

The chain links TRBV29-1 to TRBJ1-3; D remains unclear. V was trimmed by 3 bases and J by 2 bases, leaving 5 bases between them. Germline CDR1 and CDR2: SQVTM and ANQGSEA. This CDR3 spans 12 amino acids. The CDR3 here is CSVESPGNTIYF. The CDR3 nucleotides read TGCAGCGTTGAGAGCCCTGGAAACACCATATATTTT.

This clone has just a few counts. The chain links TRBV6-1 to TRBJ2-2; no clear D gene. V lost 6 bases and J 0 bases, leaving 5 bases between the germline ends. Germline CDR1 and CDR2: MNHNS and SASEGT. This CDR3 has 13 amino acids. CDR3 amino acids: CASRTTNTGELFF. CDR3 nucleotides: TGTGCCAGCAGAACCACGAACACCGGGGAGCTGTTTTTT.

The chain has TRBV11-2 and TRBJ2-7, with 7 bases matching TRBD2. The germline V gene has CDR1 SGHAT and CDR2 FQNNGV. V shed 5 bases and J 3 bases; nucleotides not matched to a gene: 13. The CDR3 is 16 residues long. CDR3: CASSEISTSLYYEQYF. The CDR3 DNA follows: TGTGCCAGCAGCGAAATCTCGACTAGCCTATACTACGAGCAGTACTTC. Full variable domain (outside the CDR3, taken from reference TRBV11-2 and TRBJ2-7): EAGVAQSPRYKIIEKRQSVAFWCNPISGHATLYWYQQILGQGPKLLIQFQNNGVVDDSQLPKDRFSAERLKGVDSTLKIQPAKLEDSAVYLCASSEISTSLYYEQYFGPGTRLTVT.

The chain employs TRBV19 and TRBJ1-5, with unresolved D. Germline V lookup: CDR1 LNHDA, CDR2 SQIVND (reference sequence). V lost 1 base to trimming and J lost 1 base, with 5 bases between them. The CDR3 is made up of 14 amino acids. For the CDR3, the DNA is TGTGCCAGTAGTATAGTACGGAGCAATCAGCCCCAGCATTTT. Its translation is CASSIVRSNQPQHF.

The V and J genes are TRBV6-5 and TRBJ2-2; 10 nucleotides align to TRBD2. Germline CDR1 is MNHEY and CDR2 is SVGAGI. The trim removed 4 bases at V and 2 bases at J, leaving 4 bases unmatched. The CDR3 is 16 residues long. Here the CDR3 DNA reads TGTGCCAGCAGTTTCACTAGCGGGGCAAACACCGGGGAGCTGTTTTTT. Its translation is CASSFTSGANTGELFF.